This T cell receptor beta chain was identified during a study of blood T cells in healthy people across ages. The authors ran a second PCR of about 6 to 11 cycles using a sample-barcoded 5' primer and a J-beta primer mix. Using its own MiXCR run on the 5' RACE reads, TCRdb lists one record per CDR3 protein. The data show 780,000 or so distinct CDR3 sequences, roughly 25% seen once. Germline values: CDR1 LNHDA, CDR2 SQIVND (reference sequence). Trimming took 6 bases from V and 7 from J, leaving 15 bases between them. The CDR3 totals 13 residues. The authors isolated at least 6.5 million PBMCs per sample. This sample was also put to use in a study of T cells of mothers and their children. That publication notes: More than 5 children and their three healthy Caucasian mothers were the donors.

This receptor was identified in a boy aged 5-17 years in good health. The sequenced sample was blood. The chain has TRBV19 and TRBJ2-5; D is ambiguous. This chain's CDR3 is CASSLDHLGTQYF. CDR3 bases: TGTGCCAGTAGCCTTGACCATTTGGGGACCCAGTACTTC.